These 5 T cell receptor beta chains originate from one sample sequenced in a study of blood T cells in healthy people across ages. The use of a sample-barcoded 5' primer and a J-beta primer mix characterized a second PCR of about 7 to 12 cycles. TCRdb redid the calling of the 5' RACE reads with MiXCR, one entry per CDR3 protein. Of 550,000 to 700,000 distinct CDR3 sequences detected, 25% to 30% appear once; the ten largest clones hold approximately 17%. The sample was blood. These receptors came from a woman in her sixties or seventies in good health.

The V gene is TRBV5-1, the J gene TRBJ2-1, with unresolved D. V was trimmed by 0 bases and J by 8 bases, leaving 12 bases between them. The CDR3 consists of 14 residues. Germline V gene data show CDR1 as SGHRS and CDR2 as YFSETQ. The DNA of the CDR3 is TGCGCCAGCAGCTTGGCCACAGCATCGGATGAGCAGTTCTTC. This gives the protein CASSLATASDEQFF.

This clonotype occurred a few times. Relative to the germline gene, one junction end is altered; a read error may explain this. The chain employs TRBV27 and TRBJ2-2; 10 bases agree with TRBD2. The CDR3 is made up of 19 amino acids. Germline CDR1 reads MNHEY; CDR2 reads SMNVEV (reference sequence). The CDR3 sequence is CADPSGEDETSGHLGELFF. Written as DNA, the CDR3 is TGTGCCGACCCATCGGGAGAGGATGAGACTAGCGGGCATCTCGGGGAGCTTTTTTTT.

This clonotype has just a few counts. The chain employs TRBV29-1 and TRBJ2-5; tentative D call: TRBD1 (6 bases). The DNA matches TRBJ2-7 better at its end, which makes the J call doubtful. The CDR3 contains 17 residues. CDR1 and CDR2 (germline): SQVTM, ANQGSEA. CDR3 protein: CSVEVLNPGTKANEQYF. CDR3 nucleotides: TGCAGCGTTGAAGTCCTGAACCCCGGGACAAAAGCCAACGAGCAGTACTTC.

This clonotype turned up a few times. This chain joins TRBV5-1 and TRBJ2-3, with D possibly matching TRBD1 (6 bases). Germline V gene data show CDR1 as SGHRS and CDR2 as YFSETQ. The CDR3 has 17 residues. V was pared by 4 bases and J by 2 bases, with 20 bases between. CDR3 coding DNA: TGCGCCAGCAGCCTGGGTCCCGCAGGGGCCTTCACAGATACGCAGTATTTT. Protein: CASSLGPAGAFTDTQYF.

Written as DNA, the CDR3 is TGTGCCAGCAGTGGGCTAAGGACCCAAGCAGCTAATGAAAAACTGTTTTTT. This codes for CASSGLRTQAANEKLFF. The chain combines TRBV6-4 with TRBJ1-4, with D unresolved. The germline V gene encodes CDR1 MRHNA and CDR2 SNTAGT. With 4 bases removed from V and 3 bases from J, the gap between germline ends came to 18 bases. The CDR3 is 17 residues long.